This entry lists 18 T cell receptor beta chains sequenced from one sample in a study of cytomegalovirus exposure and HLA in healthy donors. 60 Vbeta and 13 Jbeta primers were used in PCR. Profiling relied on immunoSEQ multiplex PCR, and the TCRdb table lists in-frame clones only, not all of them. The data show around 130,000 clones, approximately 80% seen once. Sequences were obtained from PBMCs. The origin of the receptors is a man between 50 and 59 years old in good health and CMV-seronegative.

V and J are TRBV6-6 and TRBJ2-5; 8 positions agree with TRBD1. The CDR3 is 15 residues long. Germline CDR1 is MNHNY and CDR2 is SVGAGI (reference sequence). V was clipped by 0 bases and J by 5 bases; unmatched bases: 5. CDR3: CASSYSRTGMETQYF. DNA for the CDR3: TGTGCCAGCAGTTACTCCCGGACAGGGATGGAGACCCAGTACTTC.

DNA for the CDR3: TGTGCCAGCAGCTTAAAGGGGATCGAGCAGTACTTC. Translated: CASSLKGIEQYF. This chain links TRBV7-8 with TRBJ2-7, with D possibly TRBD1 on 5 matching bases. Germline CDR1 reads SGHVS; CDR2 reads FQNEAQ. V was trimmed by 2 bases and J by 6 bases, leaving 8 bases between them. CDR3 length equals 12 residues.

This chain links TRBV7-2 with TRBJ1-6; TRBD1 matches at 8 bases. The germline V gene encodes CDR1 SGHTA and CDR2 FQGNSA. The CDR3 runs to 15 residues. Germline trimming cut 1 base from V and 7 bases from J; bases unmatched to any gene: 3. In DNA, the CDR3 is TGTGCCAGCAGCTTAGTACAGGGGGGGAATTCACCCCTCCACTTT. Its translation is CASSLVQGGNSPLHF.

This rearrangement joins TRBV29-1 to TRBJ2-6, with TRBD1 identical over 9 bases. The junction had 5 bases not matched to a gene; V was cut back by 2 bases and J by 0 bases. CDR3 length: 17 amino acids. Per the germline V gene, CDR1 is SQVTM and CDR2 is ANQGSEA. The CDR3 bases are TGCAGCGTTGAAACTGGGACAGGGATCTCTGGGGCCAACGTCCTGACTTTC. It codes for CSVETGTGISGANVLTF.

The chain has TRBV7-9 and TRBJ1-1; 9 nucleotides agree with TRBD1. CDR1 and CDR2 from the germline V gene are SEHNR and FQNEAQ (reference sequence). J gave up 7 bases and V 6 bases, and 12 bases lay outside the gene matches. CDR3 length: 15 residues. The CDR3 region is CASRKTAQGASEAFF. In nucleotides, the CDR3 is TGTGCCAGCAGAAAAACCGCACAGGGGGCGAGTGAAGCTTTCTTT.

Only one count was recorded for this clone. The genes are TRBV6-5 and TRBJ1-5; weak D call: TRBD1 (6 bases). CDR1 MNHEY and CDR2 SVGAGI come from the germline V gene. This CDR3 has 12 residues. Deletions cut 8 bases from V and 7 bases from J, with 12 bases between. Here the CDR3 DNA reads TGTGCCAGCGGAGTTGGGGGCCAGCCCCAGCATTTT. It specifies CASGVGGQPQHF.

J is TRBJ2-6 and V is TRBV5-8; 7 bases fit TRBD1. The CDR3 has 15 amino acids. The trim removed 5 bases at V and 2 bases at J, leaving 4 bases unmatched. Germline V gene data show CDR1 as SGHTS and CDR2 as YDEGEE. The CDR3 loop reads CASRPGQAGANVLTF. CDR3 nucleotides: TGTGCCAGCAGACCCGGACAGGCTGGGGCCAACGTCCTGACTTTC.

The chain employs TRBV9 and TRBJ1-1; 7 nucleotides align to TRBD1. The CDR3 runs 15 residues. J lost 4 bases, V lost 0 bases, and 6 bases had no gene match. Germline CDR1 reads SGDLS; CDR2 reads YYNGEE. The CDR3 loop is CASSVDTQGGTEAFF. In DNA form, the CDR3 reads TGTGCCAGCAGCGTAGATACCCAGGGGGGCACTGAAGCTTTCTTT. Full variable domain (missing parts from reference TRBV9 and TRBJ1-1): DSGVTQTPKHLITATGQRVTLRCSPRSGDLSVYWYQQSLDQGLQFLIQYYNGEERAKGNILERFSAQQFPDLHSELNLSSLELGDSALYFCASSVDTQGGTEAFFGQGTRLTVV.

The V gene is TRBV27, the J gene TRBJ2-7, with 8 bases lining up with TRBD2. The CDR3 is 15 amino acids. From germline, CDR1 is MNHEY and CDR2 SMNVEV (reference sequence). J gave up 0 bases and V 6 bases, and 7 bases lay outside the gene matches. The DNA for the CDR3 is TGTGCCAGCAGGCCAGGCAGCGGGAGCTCCTACGAGCAGTACTTC. Translation gives CASRPGSGSSYEQYF.

The chain joins TRBV29-1 to TRBJ1-2; D is perhaps TRBD1 (6 bases). Trimming left V 6 bases short and J 3 bases short, with 11 bases between. Germline values: CDR1 SQVTM, CDR2 ANQGSEA. This CDR3 has 12 residues. CDR3 residues: CSVIGGDYGYTF. DNA of the CDR3: TGCAGCGTCATAGGGGGGGACTATGGCTACACCTTC.

The CDR3 bases are TGCGCCAGCAGACCTAGCGGGAGTAACACAGATACGCAGTATTTT. Protein product: CASRPSGSNTDTQYF. J is TRBJ2-3 and V is TRBV4-3; 10 bases are shared with TRBD2. The CDR3 length is 15 residues. After removal of 6 bases from V and 2 bases from J, the junction contained 5 bases not matched to a gene. The germline gives CDR1 LGHNA, CDR2 YSLEER.

The rearrangement joins TRBV5-1 to TRBJ1-5, with D possibly being TRBD1 (6 bases). The CDR3 totals 15 residues. V was cut by 4 bases and J by 0 bases, with 11 bases left in between. Germline V gene data show CDR1 as SGHRS and CDR2 as YFSETQ. CDR3 sequence: CASSLTGVSNQPQHF. In DNA form, the CDR3 reads TGCGCCAGCAGCCTGACAGGAGTTAGCAATCAGCCCCAGCATTTT. Variable domain in full (rest from reference TRBV5-1 and TRBJ1-5): KAGVTQTPRYLIKTRGQQVTLSCSPISGHRSVSWYQQTPGQGLQFLFEYFSETQRNKGNFPGRFSGRQFSNSRSEMNVSTLELGDSALYLCASSLTGVSNQPQHFGDGTRLSIL.

This chain connects TRBV19 to TRBJ1-5, with unresolved D. Trimming stripped 6 bases from V and 0 bases from J, with 9 bases between. The CDR3 totals 14 residues. The germline V gene encodes CDR1 LNHDA and CDR2 SQIVND (reference sequence). In DNA, the CDR3 is TGTGCCAGTAGCAGGCAGCTTAGCAATCAGCCCCAGCATTTT. Protein product: CASSRQLSNQPQHF.

This clone came up once. The chain joins TRBV6-5 to TRBJ2-7, with D possibly TRBD1 on 6 matching bases. This CDR3 region has 13 residues. Trimming took off 0 bases at V and 3 bases at J, with 6 bases between the two ends. Looked up from germline, CDR1 is MNHEY and CDR2 is SVGAGI. The CDR3, as DNA: TGTGCCAGCAGTTACTCGGACAGCTACGAGCAGTACTTC. This sequence encodes CASSYSDSYEQYF.

The rearrangement links TRBV19 to TRBJ1-5; TRBD1 matches 8 bases. Per germline, CDR1 LNHDA and CDR2 SQIVND (reference sequence). The V segment lost 5 bases and the J segment 3 bases; nucleotides outside the gene matches: 18. The CDR3 is 19 amino acids. The CDR3 region is CASSAPPGTGATNNQPQHF. CDR3 nucleotide sequence: TGTGCCAGTAGTGCCCCACCCGGGACAGGCGCCACTAACAATCAGCCCCAGCATTTT.

The V and J genes are TRBV6-5 and TRBJ2-7; unclear D gene. Germline lookup yields CDR1 MNHEY and CDR2 SVGAGI. V gave up 1 base and J gave up 11 bases, with 9 bases separating them. CDR3 length: 11 amino acids. The CDR3 here is CASSYFGSEYF. The CDR3 nucleotides are TGTGCCAGCAGTTACTTTGGCAGTGAGTACTTC.

The chain is built from TRBV7-2 and TRBJ2-5, with 11 bases fitting TRBD2. The ends lost 3 bases at V and 4 bases at J; junction bases unmatched: 1. CDR1 and CDR2 (germline): SGHTA, FQGNSA. This CDR3 region has 14 residues. CDR3 DNA: TGTGCCAGCAGCTTCGGACTAGCGGGAGAGACCCAGTACTTC. This codes for CASSFGLAGETQYF.

The genes are TRBV7-8 and TRBJ2-1, with 11 bases lining up with TRBD2. CDR1 and CDR2 from the germline V gene are SGHVS and FQNEAQ. This CDR3 spans 17 amino acids. Trimming at V came to 5 bases and at J to 10 bases, leaving 16 bases not matched to a gene. The CDR3 protein is CASSPVVAGGPAEEQFF. In DNA form, the CDR3 reads TGTGCCAGCAGCCCGGTGGTAGCGGGAGGGCCAGCAGAGGAGCAGTTCTTC.